A selection of T cell receptor beta chains follows, all from one sample in a study of T cell repertoires in cytomegalovirus infection. MiXCR, run by TCRdb on the reads, gives a single entry per CDR3 protein. The sample records approximately 500,000 distinct CDR3 sequences, roughly a third being singletons. What these receptors recognize is not known. Sequenced here: cultured PBMCs, sampled from culture after CMV antigen stimulation. Every receptor here comes from a human donor in good health (CMV status not recorded). Some clones in this sample may be carry-over from other donors' samples. Both conserved end residues are part of each CDR3. A D gene is named only where the DNA matches it firmly. Clone size appears in some rows only: once, few, many, or a class for an expanded clone.

length: 15
D: NA
V: TRBV25-1
J: TRBJ1-6
size: NA
CDR3: CASSEGTWEGSPLHF
DNA: TGTGCCAGCAGTGAAGGGACCTGGGAAGGTTCACCCCTCCACTTT

length: 18
D: TRBD2
V: TRBV4-3
J: TRBJ2-1
size: NA
CDR3: CASSQDRGNSGRVYEQFF
DNA: TGCGCCAGCAGCCAAGATCGGGGGAATAGCGGGAGGGTGTATGAGCAGTTCTTC

length: 17
D: NA
V: TRBV28
J: TRBJ2-1
size: many
CDR3: CASIPRGTLVLYNEQFF
DNA: TGTGCCAGCATCCCCCGAGGGACTCTCGTATTGTACAATGAGCAGTTCTTC

length: 13
D: NA
V: TRBV6-6
J: TRBJ2-1
size: NA
CDR3: CASVADSYNEQFF
DNA: TGTGCCAGCGTAGCGGACTCCTACAATGAGCAGTTCTTC

length: 16
D: NA
V: TRBV28
J: TRBJ2-3
size: NA
CDR3: CASSPPEGGGSDTQYF
DNA: TGTGCCAGCAGTCCCCCCGAGGGAGGAGGTTCCGATACGCAGTATTTT

length: 17
D: TRBD2
V: TRBV7-3
J: TRBJ2-2
size: NA
CDR3: CASSPRTSGRDTGELFF
DNA: TGTGCCAGCAGCCCCCGGACTAGCGGGAGAGACACCGGGGAGCTGTTTTTT

length: 11
D: NA
V: TRBV12-3/TRBV12-4
J: TRBJ2-1
size: few
CDR3: CASSPSREQFF
DNA: TGTGCCAGCAGCCCCTCTAGAGAGCAGTTCTTC

length: 11
D: NA
V: TRBV7-6
J: TRBJ2-1
size: few
CDR3: CARGTADEQFF
DNA: TGTGCCAGAGGGACGGCCGATGAGCAGTTCTTC

length: 12
D: NA
V: TRBV7-2
J: TRBJ2-5
size: few
CDR3: CASSSQGETQYF
DNA: TGTGCCAGCAGCTCTCAAGGCGAGACCCAGTACTTC

length: 15
D: TRBD1
V: TRBV19
J: TRBJ2-7
size: few
CDR3: CASSLQGAGDYEQYF
DNA: TGTGCCAGTAGTTTACAGGGGGCAGGCGATTACGAGCAGTACTTC

length: 12
D: NA
V: TRBV12-3/TRBV12-4
J: TRBJ1-1
size: NA
CDR3: CASSLANTEAFF
DNA: TGTGCCAGCAGTTTGGCGAACACTGAAGCTTTCTTT

length: 16
D: TRBD2
V: TRBV7-2
J: TRBJ2-3
size: NA
CDR3: CASSPSPSGGRNTQYF
DNA: TGTGCCAGCAGCCCGAGCCCCTCCGGGGGGAGAAATACGCAGTATTTT

length: 13
D: NA
V: TRBV20-1
J: TRBJ1-6
size: NA
CDR3: CSARGGVNSPLHF
DNA: TGCAGTGCTAGAGGGGGCGTGAATTCACCCCTCCACTTT

length: 15
D: NA
V: TRBV19
J: TRBJ2-1
size: few
CDR3: CASSMGVSSYNEQFF
DNA: TGTGCCAGTAGTATGGGGGTCAGCTCCTACAATGAGCAGTTCTTC

length: 18
D: NA
V: TRBV7-2
J: TRBJ1-2
size: NA
CDR3: CASSSSEDTDLINYGYTF
DNA: TGTGCCAGCAGCTCATCCGAAGACACCGATCTCATTAACTATGGCTACACCTTC

length: 16
D: NA
V: TRBV7-2
J: TRBJ2-5
size: many
CDR3: CASSKGLPRPQETQYF
DNA: TGTGCCAGCAGCAAAGGACTACCAAGGCCCCAAGAGACCCAGTACTTC

length: 14
D: NA
V: TRBV12-3/TRBV12-4
J: TRBJ2-1
size: NA
CDR3: CASSRLDFSNEQFF
DNA: TGTGCCAGCAGCCGACTAGACTTCTCCAATGAGCAGTTCTTC

length: 13
D: TRBD1
V: TRBV20-1
J: TRBJ1-2
size: NA
CDR3: CSARAGTVYGYTF
DNA: TGCAGTGCTAGAGCCGGGACAGTTTATGGCTACACCTTC

length: 14
D: NA
V: TRBV19
J: TRBJ1-5
size: few
CDR3: CASRQGNGNQPQHF
DNA: TGTGCCAGTAGGCAGGGGAATGGCAATCAGCCCCAGCATTTT

length: 17
D: TRBD2
V: TRBV12-5
J: TRBJ2-1
size: NA
CDR3: CASGLPRLAGAQDEQFF
DNA: TGTGCTAGTGGTTTACCCCGACTAGCGGGAGCGCAGGATGAGCAGTTCTTC

length: 13
D: TRBD2
V: TRBV12-3/TRBV12-4
J: TRBJ2-1
size: NA
CDR3: CAGALAGAHEQFF
DNA: TGTGCCGGGGCTCTAGCGGGAGCCCATGAGCAGTTCTTC

length: 17
D: NA
V: TRBV4-3
J: TRBJ2-1
size: NA
CDR3: CASSQDWQPSSYNEQFF
DNA: TGCGCCAGCAGCCAAGATTGGCAGCCCAGCTCCTACAATGAGCAGTTCTTC

length: 17
D: NA
V: TRBV5-4
J: TRBJ2-1
size: NA
CDR3: CASSLSTGVSSYNEQFF
DNA: TGTGCCAGCAGCTTATCCACGGGGGTTAGCTCCTACAATGAGCAGTTCTTC

length: 14
D: TRBD1
V: TRBV29-1
J: TRBJ2-2
size: NA
CDR3: CSVRTGVNTGELFF
DNA: TGCAGCGTTCGGACAGGGGTAAACACCGGGGAGCTGTTTTTT

length: 15
D: TRBD2
V: TRBV7-9
J: TRBJ2-3
size: few
CDR3: CASSSGLAGVDTQYF
DNA: TGTGCCAGCAGCTCGGGACTAGCGGGCGTAGATACGCAGTATTTT

length: 15
D: TRBD1
V: TRBV12-3/TRBV12-4
J: TRBJ2-1
size: NA
CDR3: CASRGQTGPYNEQFF
DNA: TGTGCCAGCAGGGGACAGACGGGACCCTACAATGAGCAGTTCTTC

length: 14
D: NA
V: TRBV28
J: TRBJ1-1
size: once
CDR3: CASSAAQLNTEAFF
DNA: TGTGCCAGCAGTGCGGCACAGTTGAACACTGAAGCTTTCTTT

length: 14
D: NA
V: TRBV2
J: TRBJ2-1
size: once
CDR3: CARSPGTRGGEQFF
DNA: TGTGCCAGGAGTCCAGGGACTCGTGGGGGAGAGCAGTTCTTC

length: 16
D: TRBD2
V: TRBV7-2
J: TRBJ2-7
size: NA
CDR3: CASSSTGTISTYEQYF
DNA: TGTGCCAGCAGCTCCACCGGGACTATAAGTACCTACGAGCAGTACTTC

length: 14
D: NA
V: TRBV11-2
J: TRBJ1-2
size: few
CDR3: CASSQQRDLYGYTF
DNA: TGTGCCAGCAGCCAACAAAGGGACCTCTATGGCTACACCTTC

length: 16
D: NA
V: TRBV20-1
J: TRBJ2-1
size: few
CDR3: CSARDIAALDYNEQFF
DNA: TGCAGTGCTAGAGATATTGCAGCCCTTGACTACAATGAGCAGTTCTTC

length: 16
D: TRBD2
V: TRBV28
J: TRBJ2-7
size: NA
CDR3: CASSTPGLAGLNEQYF
DNA: TGTGCCAGCAGCACACCGGGACTAGCGGGGCTAAACGAGCAGTACTTC

length: 13
D: TRBD1
V: TRBV7-9
J: TRBJ1-1
size: NA
CDR3: CASSLRGPTEAFF
DNA: TGTGCCAGCAGCCTCAGGGGGCCCACTGAAGCTTTCTTT

length: 12
D: NA
V: TRBV7-2
J: TRBJ2-7
size: few
CDR3: CASSSVRYEQYF
DNA: TGTGCCAGCAGCTCAGTTCGCTACGAGCAGTACTTC

length: 15
D: TRBD2
V: TRBV27
J: TRBJ2-3
size: NA
CDR3: CASRPLAGAADTQYF
DNA: TGTGCCAGCAGACCGCTAGCGGGAGCCGCAGATACGCAGTATTTT

length: 12
D: NA
V: TRBV19
J: TRBJ2-1
size: NA
CDR3: CASRRGANEQFF
DNA: TGTGCCAGTAGGCGGGGAGCGAATGAGCAGTTCTTC

length: 14
D: NA
V: TRBV4-2
J: TRBJ1-1
size: NA
CDR3: CASKPQGLNTEAFF
DNA: TGTGCCAGCAAACCCCAGGGGTTGAACACTGAAGCTTTCTTT

length: 14
D: NA
V: TRBV6-1
J: TRBJ2-2
size: NA
CDR3: CASKKGLDTGELFF
DNA: TGTGCCAGCAAGAAGGGACTCGACACCGGGGAGCTGTTTTTT

length: 16
D: TRBD2
V: TRBV12-3/TRBV12-4
J: TRBJ2-1
size: few
CDR3: CASSLTSGEFYNEQFF
DNA: TGTGCCAGCAGTCTGACTAGCGGGGAATTCTACAATGAGCAGTTCTTC

length: 13
D: TRBD1
V: TRBV4-3
J: TRBJ1-2
size: few
CDR3: CASSQTGVDGYTF
DNA: TGCGCCAGCAGCCAGACAGGGGTAGATGGCTACACCTTC

length: 15
D: NA
V: TRBV4-1
J: TRBJ2-2
size: NA
CDR3: CASSQQDRGGGELFF
DNA: TGCGCCAGCAGCCAACAAGACAGAGGGGGCGGGGAGCTGTTTTTT

length: 15
D: NA
V: TRBV12-3/TRBV12-4
J: TRBJ1-1
size: NA
CDR3: CASSFLRFGNTEAFF
DNA: TGTGCCAGCAGTTTTCTCCGCTTTGGGAACACTGAAGCTTTCTTT

length: 15
D: NA
V: TRBV2
J: TRBJ2-1
size: few
CDR3: CASSEGPTFVNEQFF
DNA: TGTGCCAGCAGTGAAGGCCCTACCTTTGTCAATGAGCAGTTCTTC

length: 15
D: TRBD1
V: TRBV6-2/TRBV6-3
J: TRBJ1-3
size: NA
CDR3: CASTRGDSSGNTIYF
DNA: TGTGCCAGCACCCGGGGGGACAGCTCTGGAAACACCATATATTTT

length: 17
D: NA
V: TRBV6-2/TRBV6-3
J: TRBJ1-5
size: few
CDR3: CASSYPPGGYGNQPQHF
DNA: TGTGCCAGCAGTTACCCCCCGGGGGGCTACGGCAATCAGCCCCAGCATTTT